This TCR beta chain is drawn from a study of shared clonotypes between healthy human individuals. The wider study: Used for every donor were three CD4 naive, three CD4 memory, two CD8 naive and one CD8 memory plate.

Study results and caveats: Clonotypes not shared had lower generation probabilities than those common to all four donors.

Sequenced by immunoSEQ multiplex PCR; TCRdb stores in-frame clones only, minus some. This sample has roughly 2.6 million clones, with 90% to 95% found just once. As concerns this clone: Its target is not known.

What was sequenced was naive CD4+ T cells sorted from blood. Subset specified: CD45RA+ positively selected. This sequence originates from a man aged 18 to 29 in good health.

In nucleotides, the CDR3 is TGTGCCAGCGCCCGGACAGGGGTGGGCACTGAAGCTTTCTTT. It encodes CASARTGVGTEAFF. The rearrangement links TRBV27 to TRBJ1-1; 9 nucleotides align to TRBD1. Germline CDR1 MNHEY, CDR2 SMNVEV (reference sequence). CDR3 length: 14 amino acids. After removal of 8 bases from V and 4 bases from J, the junction contained 8 bases not matched to a gene.